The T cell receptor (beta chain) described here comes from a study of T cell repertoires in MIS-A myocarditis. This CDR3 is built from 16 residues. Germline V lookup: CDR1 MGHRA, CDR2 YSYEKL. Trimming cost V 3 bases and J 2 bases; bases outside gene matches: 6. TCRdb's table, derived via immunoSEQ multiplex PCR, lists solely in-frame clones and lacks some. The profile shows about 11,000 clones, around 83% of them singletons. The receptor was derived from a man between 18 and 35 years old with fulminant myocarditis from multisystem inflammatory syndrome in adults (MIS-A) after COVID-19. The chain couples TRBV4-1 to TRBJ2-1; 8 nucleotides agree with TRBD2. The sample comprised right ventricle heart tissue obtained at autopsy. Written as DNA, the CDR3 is TGCGCCAGCAGCCAGTTACTAGCGGATACCTACAATGAGCAGTTCTTC. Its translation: CASSQLLADTYNEQFF.